Listed below are T cell receptor beta chains from one sample, sequenced in a study of T cell repertoires in cytomegalovirus infection. One entry per CDR3 protein results from TCRdb running MiXCR on the reads. The sample holds approximately 250,000 distinct CDR3 sequences; about 5.9% are singletons and the top ten take about 6.3%. Sequencing was carried out using PBMCs. Receptors originate from a human donor in good health (CMV status not recorded). Some clones in this sample may be carry-over from other donors' samples. Each CDR3 is given with its conserved first and last residue. The D gene is left open where the match is weak. Not all rows give a size; the values are once, few, many and, for expanded clones, a class.

d_call | j_call | clone_size | v_call | cdr3_nt | cdr3_aa
- | TRBJ2-7 | many | TRBV10-3 | TGTGCCATCAGTGAGGAAAGACAACTATACGAGCAGTACTTC | CAISEERQLYEQYF
TRBD2 | TRBJ2-3 | few | TRBV20-1 | TGCAGTGCTGTCCCTAGCGGGGGAGATACGCAGTATTTT | CSAVPSGGDTQYF
TRBD1 | TRBJ2-5 | many | TRBV7-2 | TGTGCCAGCAGCTTAGGGGACAGGGGCGAAGAGACCCAGTACTTC | CASSLGDRGEETQYF
- | TRBJ2-1 | many | TRBV9 | TGTGCCAGCAGCGTTGGGTACAATGAGCAGTTCTTC | CASSVGYNEQFF
- | TRBJ1-1 | - | TRBV19 | TGTGCCAGTAGTATAGGGCAGGGCCTGAACACTGAAGCTTTCTTT | CASSIGQGLNTEAFF
TRBD1 | TRBJ2-5 | many | TRBV7-9 | TGTGCCGGGGTCACGACAGGGAGTCAAGAGACCCAGTACTTC | CAGVTTGSQETQYF
- | TRBJ2-2 | many | TRBV5-1 | TGCGCCAGCAGCTCAGTTCCGGTTTGGGGGAACACCGGGGAGCTGTTTTTT | CASSSVPVWGNTGELFF
- | TRBJ1-3 | many | TRBV12-3/TRBV12-4 | TGTGCCAGCAGAACCGGAGGGCAGGGAAACACCATATATTTT | CASRTGGQGNTIYF
TRBD1 | TRBJ2-7 | many | TRBV29-1 | TGCAGCGTTGGATTGCCCAGGGGGCGCTACGAGCAGTACTTC | CSVGLPRGRYEQYF
- | TRBJ2-3 | many | TRBV2 | TGTGCCAGCAGGCCTCCTAGCACAGATACGCAGTATTTT | CASRPPSTDTQYF
TRBD1 | TRBJ2-1 | many | TRBV7-2 | TGTGCCAGCATTCCGGGACAGCTAAGCTACAATGAGCAGTTCTTC | CASIPGQLSYNEQFF
- | TRBJ2-5 | many | TRBV7-2 | TGTGCCAGCAGCTTAGATGCAACGGAGACCCAGTACTTC | CASSLDATETQYF
TRBD2 | TRBJ2-7 | many | TRBV20-1 | TGCAGTGCTAGAAATCGGGAGGGGTCCTACGAGCAGTACTTC | CSARNREGSYEQYF
- | TRBJ2-7 | many | TRBV27 | TGTGCCAGCAGTTTAAAAGGGACGGGGGCCTACGAGCAGTACTTC | CASSLKGTGAYEQYF
- | TRBJ2-4 | many | TRBV6-1 | TGTGCCAGCAGTCCAAAGGGGGGGTATGAGATAGCCAAAAACATTCAGTACTTC | CASSPKGGYEIAKNIQYF
- | TRBJ2-3 | many | TRBV20-1 | TGCAGTGCTAGAGATCCCCTTAGCACAGATACGCAGTATTTT | CSARDPLSTDTQYF
- | TRBJ2-1 | many | TRBV29-1 | TGCAGCGTGGGGGAGGGGGACACCAATGAGCAGTTCTTC | CSVGEGDTNEQFF
TRBD1 | TRBJ1-5 | - | TRBV2 | TGTGCCAGCAGCAGGGACAGGGGAATAAATCAGCCCCAGCATTTT | CASSRDRGINQPQHF
TRBD1 | TRBJ1-2 | many | TRBV7-2 | TGTGCCAGCAGCACCCGAGGGACAGGGGGTGGCTACACCTTC | CASSTRGTGGGYTF
- | TRBJ1-2 | many | TRBV29-1 | TGCAGCGTTGGTGACAGATCTAACTATGGCTACACCTTC | CSVGDRSNYGYTF
- | TRBJ2-7 | - | TRBV7-9 | TGTGCCAGCAGCCCTAAGGGAGCGACCTACGAGCAGTACTTC | CASSPKGATYEQYF
- | TRBJ1-4 | many | TRBV7-2 | TGTGCCAGCAGCTCTCACCCGACCTACCGAGGAAATGAAAAACTGTTTTTT | CASSSHPTYRGNEKLFF
- | TRBJ2-5 | many | TRBV10-3 | TGTGCCATCAGTGAGTCGTCGGGGAAAGACGAGACCCAGTACTTC | CAISESSGKDETQYF
- | TRBJ1-1 | many | TRBV27 | TGTGCCAGCAGTTCCGCAACCAACGGGAACACTGAAGCTTTCTTT | CASSSATNGNTEAFF
- | TRBJ2-1 | many | TRBV7-2 | TGTGCCAGCCGGCCGAGGGAATTTGTCAATGAGCAGTTCTTC | CASRPREFVNEQFF
- | TRBJ1-1 | many | TRBV28 | TGTGCCAGCAGTTTAGTTAGGATGAACACTGAAGCTTTCTTT | CASSLVRMNTEAFF
- | TRBJ2-1 | many | TRBV6-5 | TGTGCCAGCAGTTCCCCTGGTGTTGCCTACAATGAGCAGTTCTTC | CASSSPGVAYNEQFF
- | TRBJ1-3 | many | TRBV2 | TGTGCCAGCAGAGCGGACAGATCTGGAAACACCATATATTTT | CASRADRSGNTIYF
- | TRBJ2-1 | many | TRBV6-2/TRBV6-3 | TGTGCCAGCAGTTACGCCGGGGGTATCCGGCAGTTCTTC | CASSYAGGIRQFF